The 19 T cell receptor beta chains below were found in one sample sequenced in a study of radiotherapy plus CTLA-4 blockade in lung cancer (dated by TCRdb to the late 2010s). The method was the immunoSEQ multiplex PCR assay. TCRdb stores this immuneACCESS table with in-frame sequences only. Part of the clones is absent; in the studies checked, under half of the shortfall reflects unresolved V genes, and no reason is known for the rest. The sample yields roughly 63,000 clones; 72% were counted once. 6.5% to 9.5% of the sample goes to the ten largest clones. The material sequenced was peripheral blood, taken from a patient treated with radiotherapy plus ipilimumab. The origin of the receptors is a human donor with non-small cell lung cancer whose response to radiotherapy plus ipilimumab could not be evaluated.

The V call is TRBV7-7, the J call TRBJ2-1; weak D call: TRBD2 (6 bases). V lost 5 bases and J lost 7, with 27 bases in between. Germline loops: CDR1 SSHAT, CDR2 FNYEAQ (reference sequence). The CDR3 contains 18 residues. The CDR3 here is CASSLAPGRVRGRNEQFF. CDR3 coding DNA: TGTGCCAGCAGCCTCGCCCCGGGCAGGGTTAGAGGGAGGAATGAGCAGTTCTTC. Variable domain in full (rest from reference TRBV7-7 and TRBJ2-1): GAGVSQSPRYKVTKRGQDVTLRCDPISSHATLYWYQQALGQGPEFLTYFNYEAQPDKSGLPSDRFSAERPEGSISTLTIQRTEQRDSAMYRCASSLAPGRVRGRNEQFFGPGTRLTVL.

The chain has TRBV11-3 and TRBJ2-2; 11 positions match TRBD1. The CDR3 totals 17 residues. Germline CDR1 and CDR2: SGHNT and YENEEA. The trim removed 5 bases at V and 0 bases at J, leaving 5 bases unmatched. The DNA of the CDR3 is TGTGCCAGCAGCATACGGACAGGGGGCGCGAACACCGGGGAGCTGTTTTTT. This sequence encodes CASSIRTGGANTGELFF.

V gene TRBV11-3 combines with J gene TRBJ1-2; D may be TRBD1 (6 bases). This CDR3 has 15 amino acids. From germline, CDR1 is SGHNT and CDR2 YENEEA. The V gene lost 1 base and the J gene lost 4 bases, with 13 bases spanning the gap. CDR3 region: CASSLAQGFGYGYTF. The CDR3 nucleotides are TGTGCCAGCAGCTTAGCCCAGGGGTTCGGCTATGGCTACACCTTC.

The gene calls are TRBV27 and TRBJ1-1, with D unclear. The CDR3 runs to 14 residues. Germline V gives CDR1 MNHEY, CDR2 SMNVEV (reference sequence). V was pared by 8 bases and J by 1 base, with 14 bases between. The DNA of the CDR3 is TGTGCCAGCTCCCAGAACGGGGAGAACACTGAAGCTTTCTTT. Its translation: CASSQNGENTEAFF.

The chain has TRBV2 and TRBJ1-4, with 8 bases matching TRBD1. The germline CDR1 and CDR2 sequences are SNHLY and FYNNEI. The CDR3 spans 15 residues. V trimming: 8 bases; J trimming: 8 bases; junction bases outside the gene matches: 13. The CDR3 DNA is TGTGCCAGCTCTCGGGCAGGGGGCCAAACCGAAAAACTGTTTTTT. Its protein is CASSRAGGQTEKLFF.

The V gene is TRBV19, the J gene TRBJ2-5; 7 bases are shared with TRBD1. CDR1 and CDR2 from the germline V gene are LNHDA and SQIVND (reference sequence). The CDR3 consists of 14 residues. V lost 5 bases, J lost 5 bases, and 8 bases stayed unmatched. CDR3 sequence: CASSAQQGFETQYF. In DNA form, the CDR3 reads TGTGCCAGTAGTGCGCAACAGGGGTTTGAGACCCAGTACTTC.

V usage is TRBV7-2 and J usage is TRBJ1-2; 9 positions match TRBD1. CDR1 SGHTA and CDR2 FQGNSA come from the germline V gene. CDR3 length: 16 residues. The V gene end was trimmed by 5 bases and the J gene end by 1 base; junction bases not matched to a gene: 8. Written as DNA, the CDR3 is TGTGCCAGCAGCCTCACAGGGGGCAAGGATAACTATGGCTACACCTTC. It yields the protein CASSLTGGKDNYGYTF.

The V call is TRBV5-4, the J call TRBJ2-1, with D possibly matching TRBD2 (7 bases). The CDR3 has 16 residues. Trimming left V 1 base short and J 6 bases short, with 17 bases between. The germline gives CDR1 SGHNT, CDR2 YYREEE (reference sequence). CDR3 residues: CASSLQEGGAGNEQFF. The CDR3 DNA reads as TGTGCCAGCAGCTTGCAGGAGGGGGGGGCCGGCAATGAGCAGTTCTTC.

The V call is TRBV5-1, the J call TRBJ2-5; D unresolved. The end of the DNA fits TRBJ2-7 better, so the J call may be wrong. The germline gives CDR1 SGHRS, CDR2 YFSETQ. The CDR3 has 11 residues. CDR3 in amino acids: CASSPYREQYF. The CDR3 coding sequence is TGCGCCAGCAGCCCTTATCGCGAGCAGTACTTC.

The chain's CDR3 is CSVITGGSYEQYF. The CDR3 DNA follows: TGCAGCGTTATAACAGGGGGATCCTACGAGCAGTACTTC. The rearrangement joins TRBV29-1 to TRBJ2-7; TRBD1 aligns across 8 bases. From germline, CDR1 is SQVTM and CDR2 ANQGSEA. Unmatched junction bases numbered 4, after V lost 5 bases and J lost 1 base. The CDR3 has 13 amino acids.

This clone was detected only a few times. This chain connects TRBV7-2 to TRBJ2-1, with TRBD2 identical over 10 bases. Looked up from germline, CDR1 is SGHTA and CDR2 is FQGNSA. CDR3 length equals 17 residues. V was pared by 2 bases and J by 6 bases, with 10 bases of the junction left unmatched. The chain's CDR3 is CASSLLAGATISNEQFF. DNA for the CDR3: TGTGCCAGCAGCTTACTAGCGGGGGCTACCATTAGCAATGAGCAGTTCTTC.

V and J are TRBV5-6 and TRBJ2-7; 9 bases fit TRBD1. Germline lookup yields CDR1 SGHDT and CDR2 YYEEEE. This CDR3 spans 15 amino acids. With V trimmed by 4 bases and J by 5 bases, 10 bases remained unmatched. Here the CDR3 DNA reads TGTGCCAGCAGCCCAGGGACAGGGAGGATAAACGAGCAGTACTTC. Residues: CASSPGTGRINEQYF.

The count of this clone is one. The sample carries other DNA sequences with the same CDR3. The chain links TRBV18 to TRBJ1-5; 8 positions agree with TRBD1. V lost 2 bases to trimming and J lost 6 bases; unmatched junction nucleotides: 0. CDR1 and CDR2 (germline): KGHSH, LQKENI. This CDR3 has 13 residues. The CDR3 reads CASSPGQGQPQHF. CDR3 coding DNA: TGTGCCAGCTCACCAGGACAGGGTCAGCCCCAGCATTTT.

The V call is TRBV9, the J call TRBJ2-5; the match to TRBD2 covers 9 bases. The ends lost 5 bases at V and 2 bases at J; junction bases unmatched: 7. This CDR3 is 15 amino acids long. Germline CDR1 is SGDLS and CDR2 is YYNGEE. In nucleotides, the CDR3 is TGTGCCAGCAGTGTGGGACTAGCAGTTCAAGAGACCCAGTACTTC. It codes for CASSVGLAVQETQYF.

This clone was observed many times. The rearrangement uses TRBV6-4 and TRBJ1-1; no clear D gene. The germline V gene encodes CDR1 MRHNA and CDR2 SNTAGT. The V end was cut by 0 bases, the J end by 0 bases, with 5 bases between. The CDR3 runs to 14 residues. For the CDR3, the DNA is TGTGCCAGCAGTGACTCGAGCATGAACACTGAAGCTTTCTTT. This sequence encodes CASSDSSMNTEAFF.

This chain joins TRBV4-1 and TRBJ2-7; 8 bases align to TRBD1. The CDR3 has 15 residues. Germline CDR1 is MGHRA and CDR2 is YSYEKL. The V and J ends lost 5 bases and 4 bases, in that order; junction bases with no gene match: 10. The CDR3 is CASSALGQGRYEQYF. CDR3 DNA: TGCGCCAGCAGCGCCTTAGGACAGGGTCGGTACGAGCAGTACTTC.

The chain has TRBV6-5 and TRBJ1-5; 7 positions agree with TRBD1. The CDR3 is 12 amino acids. CDR1 MNHEY and CDR2 SVGAGI come from the germline V gene. V shed 7 bases and J 5 bases; nucleotides not matched to a gene: 2. The DNA for the CDR3 is TGTGCCAGCACCACAGGGGATCAGCCCCAGCATTTT. This encodes CASTTGDQPQHF.

The chain combines TRBV4-1 with TRBJ2-1, with a possible D match to TRBD2 (6 bases). Germline V CDR1 and CDR2: MGHRA, YSYEKL. The CDR3 contains 15 residues. Trimming removed 0 bases from V and 14 bases from J, with 20 bases in between. CDR3 in amino acids: CASSQDRWGTPVKFF. The CDR3 coding sequence is TGCGCCAGCAGCCAAGATCGTTGGGGGACTCCCGTAAAGTTCTTC.

CDR3 coding DNA: TGTGCCAGTAGTATCGGACTAGCGGGGGGCCTCCTATGGACAGATACGCAGTATTTT. Amino acids: CASSIGLAGGLLWTDTQYF. This chain links TRBV19 with TRBJ2-3; TRBD2 aligns across 14 bases. The V gene's germline CDR1 is LNHDA and CDR2 SQIVND (reference sequence). This CDR3 spans 19 amino acids. The ends lost 3 bases at V and 3 bases at J; junction bases unmatched: 11.